The source of this T cell receptor (beta chain) is a study of blood T cell repertoires in COVID-19. About the research overall: Both acute and convalescent COVID-19 samples were obtained from the United States, Italy and Spain. PBMCs, B-cell-depleted T cells, or T cells were the source of the cDNA or gDNA that made up the material.

Sequencing used immunoSEQ multiplex PCR; TCRdb keeps in-frame clones, though not all of them. The table shows 260,000 or so clones, with approximately 88% occurring only once. This CDR3 spans 16 amino acids. V lost 1 base, J lost 4 bases, and 6 bases stayed unmatched. Germline assignment: CDR1 MNHEY and CDR2 SMNVEV (reference sequence). Participants were aged about 18 to 95 years, lived in 25 or so US areas, and enrolled virtually. Participants were placed into cohorts based on the clinical history they reported. The chain carries TRBV27 and TRBJ2-3; 9 bases map to TRBD1. The source of this sequence is a woman between 40 and 55 years old with acute COVID-19. Sequencing was carried out using PBMCs or T cells enriched from blood (not recorded which). This CDR3 reads CASSLLLGTGPDTQYF. CDR3 coding DNA: TGTGCCAGCAGTTTATTACTGGGGACAGGGCCAGATACGCAGTATTTT.